The entry below gives a single T cell receptor (beta chain) sequence along with its context. The data originate from a study of blood T cell repertoires in COVID-19. Study-wide context: Acute-phase and convalescent COVID-19 samples originated in the United States, Italy and Spain. PBMCs, B-cell-depleted T cells, or T cells were the source of the cDNA or gDNA that made up the material.

As processed by the authors: By means of reference gene primer amplification, nucleated cell counts were estimated. Assay: immunoSEQ multiplex PCR; the TCRdb copy retains only in-frame clones and omits some. The DNA was the basis for D and trimming; V, J and clone size are from that table. Here the sample spans hundreds of thousands of clones, approximately 84% being singletons. The germline gives CDR1 MNHEY, CDR2 SMNVEV (reference sequence). V dropped 8 bases and J dropped 9; count of bases not matched to a gene: 15. The CDR3 spans 15 residues. The receptor was isolated from a woman of 80 years or more with acute or convalescent COVID-19. Sequencing input: peripheral blood. V is TRBV27 and J is TRBJ2-1, with 8 bases that match TRBD2. The CDR3 reads CASGTPGLGRGEQFF. In nucleotides, the CDR3 is TGTGCCAGCGGAACTCCGGGACTAGGGCGCGGTGAGCAGTTCTTC.